This T cell receptor beta chain was recovered during a study of blood T cell repertoires in COVID-19. The study recruited people aged 18 to 89 years across around 24 US areas. Germline V gives CDR1 LNHNV, CDR2 YYDKDF (reference sequence). This CDR3 contains 15 residues. The V end lost 0 bases, the J end lost 5 bases, and 12 bases lay between the germline ends. Sequenced by immunoSEQ multiplex PCR; TCRdb stores in-frame clones only, minus some. The sample yields about 280,000 clones, nearly 90% seen once. Only one count was recorded for this clone. Sequenced input: PBMCs or T cells enriched from blood (not recorded which). This receptor was taken from a woman between 18 and 30 years old with acute COVID-19. This chain joins TRBV15 and TRBJ2-3; weak D call: TRBD1 (6 bases). The CDR3 nucleotides are TGTGCCACCAGCAGAGATGCAGGGGCACGAGATACGCAGTATTTT. The encoded protein is CATSRDAGARDTQYF.